The 26 T cell receptor beta chains in this list originate from one sample, sequenced in a study of technical replicates of blood from a handful of donors. Assay used: immunoSEQ multiplex PCR; TCRdb lists only in-frame clones, some missing. The table includes roughly 80,000 clones, about 97% detected once. Sequencing was done on a sample of T cells isolated from PBMCs. These receptors came from a human donor in good health.

This sequence joins TRBV27 and TRBJ1-2; 9 bases align to TRBD1. Trimming cost V 5 bases and J 4 bases; bases outside gene matches: 11. The germline CDR1 and CDR2 sequences are MNHEY and SMNVEV (reference sequence). This CDR3 region has 16 residues. The CDR3 is CASSITRDREGYGYTF. CDR3 bases: TGTGCCAGCAGTATCACCCGGGACAGGGAGGGCTATGGCTACACCTTC.

This chain uses TRBV7-9 with TRBJ1-6, with D possibly TRBD1 on 6 matching bases. CDR1 is SEHNR and CDR2 is FQNEAQ in the germline V gene (reference sequence). The CDR3 is made up of 15 amino acids. Trimming took 5 bases from V and 14 from J, leaving 22 bases between them. Here the CDR3 DNA reads TGTGCCAGCAGCCCGGACAGTTTCCTTCCCCTAACCCTCCACTTT. Translated: CASSPDSFLPLTLHF.

The chain links TRBV5-1 to TRBJ2-5; TRBD1 matches 7 bases. There are 15 residues in the CDR3. With V trimmed by 4 bases and J by 5 bases, 11 bases remained unmatched. The germline V gene has CDR1 SGHRS and CDR2 YFSETQ. The CDR3 bases are TGCGCCAGCAGCCTCCAACAGGGGACCAGGGAGACCCAGTACTTC. Encoded protein: CASSLQQGTRETQYF.

The V gene is TRBV5-8, the J gene TRBJ2-3; D is undetermined. This CDR3 has 16 amino acids. V gave up 1 base and J gave up 8 bases, with 20 bases separating them. CDR1 is SGHTS and CDR2 is YDEGEE in the germline V gene. The DNA of the CDR3 is TGTGCCAGCAGCTTGAGCGAAGTTCACTACTTTTTTACGCAGTATTTT. Protein sequence: CASSLSEVHYFFTQYF. Full variable domain (missing parts from reference TRBV5-8 and TRBJ2-3): EAGVTQSPTHLIKTRGQQATLRCSPISGHTSVYWYQQALGLGLQFLLWYDEGEERNRGNFPPRFSGRQFPNYSSELNVNALELEDSALYLCASSLSEVHYFFTQYFGPGTRLTVL.

This chain links TRBV10-2 with TRBJ2-7; TRBD1 aligns across 7 bases. This CDR3 region has 15 residues. Germline V gene sequence: CDR1 WSHSY, CDR2 SAAADI. V shed 7 bases and J 4 bases; nucleotides not matched to a gene: 13. The chain's CDR3 is CASNASGTVTYEQYF. In DNA, the CDR3 is TGCGCCAGCAACGCCTCCGGGACAGTTACGTACGAGCAGTACTTC.

This chain connects TRBV19 to TRBJ1-4, with D possibly TRBD1 on 6 matching bases. V gave up 2 bases and J gave up 7 bases, with 26 bases separating them. Germline V CDR1 and CDR2: LNHDA, SQIVND (reference sequence). The CDR3 sequence is 19 residues long. The CDR3, as DNA: TGTGCCAGTAGTATACCTTCCTCCGGACAGTCTTTATTCGGTGAAAAACTGTTTTTT. It encodes CASSIPSSGQSLFGEKLFF.

The rearrangement joins TRBV7-8 to TRBJ1-6; 7 bases fit TRBD1. The V and J ends lost 5 bases and 9 bases, in that order; junction bases with no gene match: 7. The CDR3 loop spans 14 amino acids. CDR1 is SGHVS and CDR2 is FQNEAQ in the germline V gene. The CDR3 DNA is TGTGCCAGCAGCCCCGTGGAGGGGGCTTCACCCCTCCACTTT. It yields the protein CASSPVEGASPLHF.

The J gene is TRBJ1-3, the V gene TRBV9, with TRBD1 as a possible D gene (6 bases). The germline V gene has CDR1 SGDLS and CDR2 YYNGEE. V lost 3 bases, J lost 8 bases, and 21 bases lay in between. CDR3 size: 16 residues. CDR3 DNA: TGTGCCAGCAGCGCTCAAGGAGGAGGGGGGGGCCACACCATATATTTT. Its protein is CASSAQGGGGGHTIYF.

The chain is built from TRBV7-2 and TRBJ2-7; no clear D gene. V lost 1 base to trimming and J lost 1 base, with 8 bases between them. Germline V CDR1 and CDR2: SGHTA, FQGNSA. CDR3 size: 14 residues. CDR3 loop: CASSLDRGSYEQYF. The CDR3 DNA is TGTGCCAGCAGCTTAGACCGCGGATCCTACGAGCAGTACTTC.

The J gene is TRBJ2-3, the V gene TRBV9; no clear D. Germline CDR1 is SGDLS and CDR2 is YYNGEE. Between the trimmed V and J ends, which lost 3 bases and 5 bases, there was a span of 13 bases. The CDR3 contains 14 residues. This CDR3 is CASSESPVRDTQYF. CDR3 bases: TGTGCCAGCAGCGAATCCCCTGTTCGAGATACGCAGTATTTT.

As DNA, the CDR3 is TGTGCCAGCAGACAGGGTTCGCAGCCCCAGCATTTT. Translated: CASRQGSQPQHF. The chain joins TRBV6-6 to TRBJ1-5; tentatively, D is TRBD1 (6 bases). The germline V and J ends were trimmed by 6 bases and 7 bases, with 10 bases remaining between them. This CDR3 has 12 residues. Germline V lookup: CDR1 MNHNY, CDR2 SVGAGI (reference sequence).

This rearrangement joins TRBV6-5 to TRBJ1-1; D is uncertain. Per germline, CDR1 MNHEY and CDR2 SVGAGI. The CDR3 totals 14 residues. V lost 3 bases to trimming and J lost 0 bases, with 8 bases between them. CDR3 nucleotide sequence: TGTGCCAGCAGTTATACTGCCATGAACACTGAAGCTTTCTTT. As protein: CASSYTAMNTEAFF.

CDR3: CASMIGQVGDQPQHF. In DNA, the CDR3 is TGTGCCAGCATGATAGGACAGGTTGGGGATCAGCCCCAGCATTTT. This chain uses TRBV6-6 with TRBJ1-5, with TRBD1 matching 7 bases. The CDR3 has 15 residues. Germline CDR1 and CDR2: MNHNY and SVGAGI (reference sequence). Unmatched junction bases numbered 11, after V lost 7 bases and J lost 5 bases.

In DNA form, the CDR3 reads TGTGCCAGTAGTCAGGCCTCAGGGGGGACCCAGTACTTC. Residues: CASSQASGGTQYF. The chain recombines TRBV19 with TRBJ2-5, with 7 bases fitting TRBD1. Trimming removed 5 bases from V and 7 bases from J; junction bases left unmatched: 7. Germline CDR1 reads LNHDA; CDR2 reads SQIVND (reference sequence). This CDR3 has 13 amino acids.

This clone was found once. The V gene is TRBV5-1, the J gene TRBJ2-7, with a tentative D call TRBD2 (5 bases). Germline loops: CDR1 SGHRS, CDR2 YFSETQ. This CDR3 is 13 amino acids long. Trimming left V 2 bases short and J 5 bases short, with 11 bases between. In DNA, the CDR3 is TGCGCCAGCAGCTTCCGGACTGGAGACGAGCAGTACTTC. Protein: CASSFRTGDEQYF.

This clone appeared once. The gene calls are TRBV12-5 and TRBJ1-2; D is unresolved. The CDR3 extends over 13 amino acids. Trimming removed 5 bases at V and 3 bases at J, with 10 bases between. Germline V gene sequence: CDR1 LGHNT, CDR2 FRNRAP. CDR3 bases: TGTGCTAGTGGTACAGACGTAGACTATGGCTACACCTTC. It codes for CASGTDVDYGYTF.

The chain couples TRBV6-6 to TRBJ2-5; tentatively, D is TRBD1 (6 bases). This CDR3 is 11 amino acids long. The germline V and J ends were trimmed by 4 bases and 8 bases, with 8 bases remaining between them. Germline loops: CDR1 MNHNY, CDR2 SVGAGI (reference sequence). The CDR3 spells CASSSQGTQYF. The DNA for the CDR3 is TGTGCCAGCAGTTCACAGGGAACCCAGTACTTC.

The J gene is TRBJ2-7, the V gene TRBV28; D is possibly TRBD2 (5 bases). V lost 3 bases to trimming and J lost 5 bases, with 17 bases between them. The CDR3 extends over 15 amino acids. Germline V gives CDR1 MDHEN, CDR2 SYDVKM. CDR3 in amino acids: CASSFLPGGRNEQYF. The CDR3 DNA sequence: TGTGCCAGCAGTTTCCTCCCAGGAGGACGTAACGAGCAGTACTTC.

The table lists this clone with a few counts. The chain carries TRBV2 and TRBJ2-2; TRBD2 might be the D (6 bases). The germline V gene has CDR1 SNHLY and CDR2 FYNNEI. The CDR3 has 15 residues. Trimming cost V 1 base and J 4 bases, with 10 bases left between them. CDR3 DNA sequence: TGTGCCAGCAGTGAAGTTGGAGGGTCCACCGGGGAGCTGTTTTTT. Protein sequence: CASSEVGGSTGELFF.

The gene calls are TRBV27 and TRBJ1-4; D call uncertain. Trimming removed 7 bases from V and 3 bases from J, with 6 bases in between. The CDR3 consists of 12 residues. Looked up from germline, CDR1 is MNHEY and CDR2 is SMNVEV (reference sequence). For the CDR3, the DNA is TGTGCCAGCAAACGGGCTAATGAAAAACTGTTTTTT. Its translation: CASKRANEKLFF.

The rearrangement links TRBV11-2 to TRBJ2-2, with TRBD2 as a possible D gene (5 bases). V was pared by 2 bases and J by 6 bases, with 16 bases between. Germline CDR1 SGHAT, CDR2 FQNNGV. CDR3 length: 16 amino acids. CDR3 sequence (DNA): TGTGCCAGCAGCTTAATCCAGAGGGTAACGTCCGGGGAGCTGTTTTTT. Amino acids: CASSLIQRVTSGELFF.

The V and J genes are TRBV9 and TRBJ2-1, with 15 positions matching TRBD2. After removal of 5 bases from V and 2 bases from J, the junction contained 8 bases not matched to a gene. Per the germline V gene, CDR1 is SGDLS and CDR2 is YYNGEE. The CDR3 runs to 18 residues. The CDR3 spells CASSGLAGGPFTYNEQFF. CDR3 nucleotides: TGTGCCAGCAGTGGACTAGCGGGGGGGCCGTTTACCTACAATGAGCAGTTCTTC.

The chain uses TRBV7-6 and TRBJ1-3; possible D gene TRBD1, 5 bases. Germline V lookup: CDR1 SGHVS, CDR2 FNYEAQ. CDR3 length equals 15 residues. Trimming stripped 7 bases from V and 4 bases from J, with 17 bases between. CDR3 sequence reads: CASTSRALEGNTIYF. The CDR3 DNA reads TGTGCCAGCACGAGCAGGGCTCTGGAGGGAAACACCATATATTTT. Drawing the rest from reference TRBV7-6 and TRBJ1-3, the complete variable domain is GAGVSQSPRYKVTKRGQDVALRCDPISGHVSLYWYRQALGQGPEFLTYFNYEAQQDKSGLPNDRFSAERPEGSISTLTIQRTEQRDSAMYRCASTSRALEGNTIYFGEGSWLTVV.

The chain recombines TRBV6-5 with TRBJ1-2, with 8 bases aligning to TRBD1. This CDR3 has 15 residues. CDR1 is MNHEY and CDR2 is SVGAGI in the germline V gene. V dropped 2 bases and J dropped 7; count of bases not matched to a gene: 9. CDR3 protein: CASSYQGRTGFGYTF. CDR3 nucleotide sequence: TGTGCCAGCAGTTACCAGGGTAGGACAGGGTTTGGCTACACCTTC.

The chain is built from TRBV6-1 and TRBJ1-5, with a tentative D call TRBD1 (6 bases). From germline, CDR1 is MNHNS and CDR2 SASEGT. V gave up 6 bases and J gave up 7 bases, with 13 bases separating them. The CDR3 covers 13 residues. The CDR3 nucleotides read TGTGCCAGCAGGAGTACAGGGACCCAGCCCCAGCATTTT. This codes for CASRSTGTQPQHF.

This rearrangement joins TRBV7-3 to TRBJ2-2, with D unclear. Trimming removed 1 base at V and 3 bases at J, with 6 bases between. The CDR3 totals 14 residues. The germline gives CDR1 SGHTA, CDR2 FQGTGA. CDR3 in amino acids: CASSLKDYTGELFF. The CDR3, as DNA: TGTGCCAGCAGCTTAAAAGACTACACCGGGGAGCTGTTTTTT. The entire variable domain, with the rest obtained from reference TRBV7-3 and TRBJ2-2, is as follows: GAGVSQTPSNKVTEKGKYVELRCDPISGHTALYWYRQSLGQGPEFLIYFQGTGAADDSGLPNDRFFAVRPEGSVSTLKIQRTERGDSAVYLCASSLKDYTGELFFGEGSRLTVL.